This TCR beta chain was captured in a study of blood T cells in healthy people across ages. A second about 7 to 12 cycle PCR used barcoded and J-beta primers. TCRdb recomputed calls from the 5' RACE reads with MiXCR, one row per CDR3 protein. The sample records some 890,000 distinct CDR3 sequences, almost 30% being singletons. CDR1 and CDR2 (germline): SGHRS, YFSETQ. There are 16 residues in the CDR3. J was trimmed by 9 bases and V by 7 bases; bases with no gene match: 17. Another study also made use of these data, one on T cells of mothers and their children. That work contributes: Related mother-child pairs showed slightly higher but non-significant overlap than unrelated pairs.

This receptor was obtained from a middle-aged woman in good health. The chain recombines TRBV5-1 with TRBJ1-5; 9 bases are a match to TRBD1. Sample: blood. CDR3 sequence (DNA): TGCGCCAGCCGGGGGACAGGGACCTCCGCGACGTGGCCCCAGCATTTT. Translating gives CASRGTGTSATWPQHF.